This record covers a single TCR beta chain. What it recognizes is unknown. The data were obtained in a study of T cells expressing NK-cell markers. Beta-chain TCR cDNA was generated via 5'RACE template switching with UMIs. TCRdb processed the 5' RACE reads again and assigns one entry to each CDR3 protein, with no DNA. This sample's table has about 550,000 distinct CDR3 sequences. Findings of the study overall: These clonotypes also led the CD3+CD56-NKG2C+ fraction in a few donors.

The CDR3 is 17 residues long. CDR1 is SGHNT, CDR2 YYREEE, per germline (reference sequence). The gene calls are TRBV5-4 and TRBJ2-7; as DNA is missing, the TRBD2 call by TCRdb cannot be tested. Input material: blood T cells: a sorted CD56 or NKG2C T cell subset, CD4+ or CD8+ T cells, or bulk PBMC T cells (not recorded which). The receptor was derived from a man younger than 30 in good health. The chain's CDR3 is CASSSDPRGGAPYEQYF. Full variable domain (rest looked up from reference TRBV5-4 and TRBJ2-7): ETGVTQSPTHLIKTRGQQVTLRCSSQSGHNTVSWYQQALGQGPQFIFQYYREEENGRGNFPPRFSGLQFPNYSSELNVNALELDDSALYLCASSSDPRGGAPYEQYFGPGTRLTVT.